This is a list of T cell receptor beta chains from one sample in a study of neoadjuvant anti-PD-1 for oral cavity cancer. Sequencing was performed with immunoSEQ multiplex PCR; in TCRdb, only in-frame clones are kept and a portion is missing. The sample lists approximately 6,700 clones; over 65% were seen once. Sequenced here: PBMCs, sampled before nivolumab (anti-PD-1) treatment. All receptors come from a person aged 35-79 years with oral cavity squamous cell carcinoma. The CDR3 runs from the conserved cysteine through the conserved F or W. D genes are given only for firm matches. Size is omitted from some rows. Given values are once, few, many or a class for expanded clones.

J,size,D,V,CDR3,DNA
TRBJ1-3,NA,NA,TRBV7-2,CASSLDHRSYF,TGTGCCAGCAGCTTAGATCACAGGTCATATTTT
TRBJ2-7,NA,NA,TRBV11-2,CASSLAGGGREQYF,TGTGCCAGCAGCTTGGCTGGAGGGGGCCGCGAGCAGTACTTC
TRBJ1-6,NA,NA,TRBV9,CASSAQADSYNSPLHF,TGTGCCAGCAGCGCCCAAGCGGACTCTTATAATTCACCCCTCCACTTT
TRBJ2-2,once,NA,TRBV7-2,CASSLGSNGPGELFF,TGTGCCAGCAGCTTAGGGAGCAACGGGCCCGGGGAGCTGTTTTTT
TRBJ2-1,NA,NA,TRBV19,CASSIIPDSQAYNEQFF,TGTGCCAGTAGTATAATTCCCGACTCACAAGCGTACAATGAGCAGTTCTTC
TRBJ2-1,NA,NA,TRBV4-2,CASSQEYDYYNEQFF,TGTGCCAGCAGCCAAGAATACGATTACTACAATGAGCAGTTCTTC
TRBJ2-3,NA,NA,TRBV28,CASLDSKEWGPTTDTQYF,TGTGCCAGTTTAGATTCCAAGGAGTGGGGCCCAACCACAGATACGCAGTATTTT
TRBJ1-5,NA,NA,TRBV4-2,CASSQPGTHDQPQHF,TGTGCCAGCAGCCAACCCGGGACCCATGATCAGCCCCAGCATTTT
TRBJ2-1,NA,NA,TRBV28,CASNPPEVGEQFF,TGTGCCAGCAACCCGCCGGAGGTCGGCGAGCAGTTCTTC
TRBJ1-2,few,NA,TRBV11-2,CASSLDASSYGYTF,TGTGCCAGCAGCTTAGATGCCAGCTCCTATGGCTACACCTTC
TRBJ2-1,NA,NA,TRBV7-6,CASSLETWNNEQFF,TGTGCCAGCAGCTTAGAGACGTGGAACAATGAGCAGTTCTTC
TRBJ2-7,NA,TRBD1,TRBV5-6,CASSWWDRGSEQYF,TGTGCCAGCAGCTGGTGGGACAGGGGGTCCGAGCAGTACTTC
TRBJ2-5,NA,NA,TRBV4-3,CASSQGGAFVETQYF,TGCGCCAGCAGCCAAGGGGGAGCTTTCGTGGAGACCCAGTACTTC
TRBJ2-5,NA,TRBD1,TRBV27,CASKEATGAPQETQYF,TGTGCCAGCAAGGAGGCGACAGGGGCTCCCCAAGAGACCCAGTACTTC
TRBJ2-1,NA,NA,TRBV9,CASSLSGRGDDNEQFF,TGTGCCAGCAGCCTTTCCGGCAGGGGCGATGACAATGAGCAGTTCTTC
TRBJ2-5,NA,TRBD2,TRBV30,CAWRLAGHLETQYF,TGTGCCTGGAGACTAGCGGGGCACCTGGAGACCCAGTACTTC
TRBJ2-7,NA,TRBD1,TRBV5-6,CASRTGGRYEQYF,TGTGCCAGCAGAACAGGGGGCAGGTACGAGCAGTACTTC
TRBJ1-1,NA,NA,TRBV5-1,CASSLVQGEEAFF,TGCGCCAGCAGCTTGGTGCAGGGCGAAGAAGCTTTCTTT
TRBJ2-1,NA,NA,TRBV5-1,CASSLDGAYNEQFF,TGCGCCAGCAGCTTGGACGGGGCCTACAATGAGCAGTTCTTC
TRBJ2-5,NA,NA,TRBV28,CASSLSSGVRTQYF,TGTGCCAGCAGTTTATCGTCCGGGGTACGGACCCAGTACTTC
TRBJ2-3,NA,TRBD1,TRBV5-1,CASSPGQRTDTQYF,TGCGCCAGCAGCCCGGGACAGCGCACAGATACGCAGTATTTT
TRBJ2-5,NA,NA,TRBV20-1,CSALGSETQYF,TGCAGTGCTCTGGGGTCAGAGACCCAGTACTTC
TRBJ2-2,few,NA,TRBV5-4,CASSLGTTGAIGGELFF,TGTGCCAGCAGCTTGGGAACTACGGGGGCAATTGGCGGGGAGCTGTTTTTT
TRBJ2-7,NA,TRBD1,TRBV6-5,CASSYSGTGKYEQYF,TGTGCCAGCAGTTACTCTGGGACAGGGAAGTACGAGCAGTACTTC
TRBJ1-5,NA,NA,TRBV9,CASSKGTLSNQPQHF,TGTGCCAGCAGCAAAGGTACCTTGTCGAATCAGCCCCAGCATTTT
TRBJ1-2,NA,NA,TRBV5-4,CASSPDGDYGYTF,TGTGCCAGCAGCCCGGACGGAGATTATGGCTACACCTTC
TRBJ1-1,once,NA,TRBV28,CASSHDKNTEAFF,TGTGCCAGCAGTCACGACAAGAACACTGAAGCTTTCTTT
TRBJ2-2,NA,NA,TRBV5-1,CASSIRWTGELFF,TGCGCCAGCAGCATTCGTTGGACCGGGGAGCTGTTTTTT
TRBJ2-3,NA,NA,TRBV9,CASSPSGTLADTQYF,TGTGCCAGCAGCCCATCCGGGACCTTAGCCGATACGCAGTATTTT
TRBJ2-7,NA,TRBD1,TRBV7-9,CASSLTGVEQYF,TGTGCCAGCAGCTTGACAGGGGTCGAGCAGTACTTC
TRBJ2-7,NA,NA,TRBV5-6,CASSHSYYEQYF,TGTGCCAGCAGTCACAGTTACTACGAGCAGTACTTC
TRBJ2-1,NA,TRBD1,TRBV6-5,CASSYGTGGNNEQFF,TGTGCCAGCAGTTACGGGACAGGGGGGAACAATGAGCAGTTCTTC
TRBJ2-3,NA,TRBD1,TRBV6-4,CASSAGTGETDTQYF,TGTGCCAGCAGTGCCGGGACAGGGGAAACAGATACGCAGTATTTT
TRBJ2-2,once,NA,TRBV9,CASSQTETGNTGELFF,TGTGCCAGCAGCCAGACCGAGACAGGAAACACCGGGGAGCTGTTTTTT
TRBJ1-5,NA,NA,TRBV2,CASRADGDYQPQHF,TGTGCCAGCAGGGCGGACGGGGATTATCAGCCCCAGCATTTT
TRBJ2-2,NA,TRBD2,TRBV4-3,CASSRGLAGTGELFF,TGCGCCAGCAGCCGGGGACTAGCGGGAACCGGGGAGCTGTTTTTT
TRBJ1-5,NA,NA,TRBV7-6,CASSLRDPNQPQHF,TGTGCCAGCAGCCTCCGGGACCCCAATCAGCCCCAGCATTTT
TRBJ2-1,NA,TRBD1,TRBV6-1,CASSPTGDNEQFF,TGTGCCAGCAGTCCGACAGGGGACAATGAGCAGTTCTTC
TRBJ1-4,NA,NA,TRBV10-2,CASGRGLVEEKLFF,TGCGCCAGCGGTCGTGGGTTAGTGGAGGAAAAACTGTTTTTT
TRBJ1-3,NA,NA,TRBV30,CAWSFGGSGNTIYF,TGTGCCTGGAGTTTTGGGGGCTCTGGAAACACCATATATTTT
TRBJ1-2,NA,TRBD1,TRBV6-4,CASRSQGEHYGYTF,TGTGCCAGCAGAAGTCAGGGGGAGCACTATGGCTACACCTTC
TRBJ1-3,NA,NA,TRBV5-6,CASYMGFGGNPNTIYF,TGTGCCAGCTACATGGGATTCGGGGGGAATCCAAACACCATATATTTT
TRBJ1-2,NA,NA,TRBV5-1,CASSLESGTGGGYTF,TGCGCCAGCAGCTTGGAGTCAGGGACCGGTGGGGGCTACACCTTC
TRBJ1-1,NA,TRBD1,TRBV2,CASRDRGYLNTEAFF,TGTGCCAGCAGGGACAGGGGTTATTTGAACACTGAAGCTTTCTTT
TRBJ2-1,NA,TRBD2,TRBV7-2,CASSSPGLATYNEQFF,TGTGCCAGCAGCTCTCCGGGACTAGCGACTTACAATGAGCAGTTCTTC
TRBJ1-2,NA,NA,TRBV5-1,CASSLEGTSNYGYTF,TGCGCCAGCAGCTTGGAGGGGACCTCGAACTATGGCTACACCTTC
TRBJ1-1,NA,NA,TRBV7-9,CASSLDGGKAFF,TGTGCCAGCAGCTTAGACGGGGGTAAAGCTTTCTTT
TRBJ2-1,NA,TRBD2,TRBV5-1,CASRAGDEQFF,TGCGCCAGCAGAGCGGGGGATGAGCAGTTCTTC
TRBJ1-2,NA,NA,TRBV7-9,CASSPGRGYTF,TGTGCCAGCAGCCCCGGGAGGGGCTACACCTTC
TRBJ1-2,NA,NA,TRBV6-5,CASSYSSQGNGYTF,TGTGCCAGCAGTTACTCGAGCCAGGGGAATGGCTACACCTTC